The 2 T cell receptor beta chains reported below all come from one sample, sequenced in a study of T cell therapy after organ transplantation (dated by TCRdb to 2018 to 2020). The time point label of this sample denotes: before start of T cell therapy. The receptor library was made with the immunoSEQ multiplex PCR assay. Not all clones reach the TCRdb copy of this immuneACCESS table, which keeps in-frame sequences only. Checked studies attribute under half of the gap to unresolved V genes and leave the rest unexplained. Recorded for this sample are roughly 48,000 clones; about 94% of them occurred a single time. Over 2.5% of the sample belongs to the ten largest clones. These receptors' targets are unknown. This sample comprised CD8+ T cells from blood, obtained before autologous CMV-specific T cell therapy. These receptors all stem from a human patient who had received a solid organ transplant and had CMV disease.

The rearrangement links TRBV6-1 to TRBJ1-3; D is ambiguous. The ends were cut back, 2 bases at V and 0 bases at J, with 8 bases in the middle. Germline assignment: CDR1 MNHNS and CDR2 SASEGT. The CDR3 sequence is 15 residues long. The CDR3, as DNA: TGTGCCAGCAGTGAATGGGGAGACTCTGGAAACACCATATATTTT. Translating gives CASSEWGDSGNTIYF.

The chain has TRBV9 and TRBJ2-2; 9 nucleotides match TRBD1. Germline loops: CDR1 SGDLS, CDR2 YYNGEE. J lost 5 bases, V lost 4 bases, and 3 bases had no gene match. The CDR3 sequence is 14 residues long. The CDR3 DNA reads TGTGCCAGCAGCCGGGACAGGGATACCGGGGAGCTGTTTTTT. Protein product: CASSRDRDTGELFF.